The 15 T cell receptor beta chains below come from one sample, sequenced in a study of spatial heterogeneity in lung cancer. TCRdb processed the 5' RACE reads anew with MiXCR; each CDR3 protein has one entry. The sample holds around 110,000 distinct CDR3 sequences; 12% are singletons and the top ten take roughly 17%. Time point in this sample: blood at routine non-recurrence follow-up after resection. Unsorted whole RNA from tumor, nontumor lung or frozen PBMC underwent sequencing. Sequencing used PBMCs, obtained at follow-up. The receptors come from a male donor with early-stage non-small cell lung cancer.

The CDR3 here is CASSLEISLGGELFF. DNA for the CDR3: TGTGCCAGCAGCTTAGAAATTTCCCTAGGAGGGGAGCTGTTTTTT. This rearrangement joins TRBV7-2 to TRBJ2-2; D remains ambiguous. CDR1 is SGHTA and CDR2 is FQGNSA in the germline V gene. V was pared by 1 base and J by 8 bases, with 14 bases between. The CDR3 has 15 amino acids.

This clonotype has a count of ten or more. The V call is TRBV20-1, the J call TRBJ1-5; 7 bases align to TRBD1. Per germline, CDR1 DFQATT and CDR2 SNEGSKA (reference sequence). CDR3 length: 15 residues. The V and J ends lost 5 bases and 5 bases, in that order; junction bases with no gene match: 12. CDR3 DNA sequence: TGCAGTGCTCCGGACGGCTACAGGGGTGATCAGCCCCAGCATTTT. Translated, it gives CSAPDGYRGDQPQHF.

This clonotype was counted ten times or more. V and J are TRBV4-2 and TRBJ2-2, with 8 bases matching TRBD2. Germline trimming cut 4 bases from V and 0 bases from J; bases unmatched to any gene: 4. Per germline, CDR1 LGHNA and CDR2 YNFKEQ. The CDR3 has 16 residues. The CDR3 DNA follows: TGTGCCAGCAGCCCATTAGCGGGGCCGAACACCGGGGAGCTGTTTTTT. Amino acid sequence: CASSPLAGPNTGELFF.

This clonotype came up many times. The chain has TRBV20-1 and TRBJ1-6; tentative D call: TRBD1 (5 bases). Germline assignment: CDR1 DFQATT and CDR2 SNEGSKA (reference sequence). Trimming stripped 1 base from V and 16 bases from J, with 17 bases between. The CDR3 totals 13 residues. CDR3: CSARAPLTAELHF. The CDR3 DNA reads as TGCAGTGCTAGAGCCCCTTTGACAGCAGAGCTCCACTTT.

The chain has TRBV11-3 and TRBJ2-7, with D unclear. This CDR3 region has 13 residues. Germline CDR1 reads SGHNT; CDR2 reads YENEEA. Deletions cut 2 bases from V and 3 bases from J, with 8 bases between. For the CDR3, the DNA is TGTGCCAGCAGCTTAATCGGCGGCTACGAGCAGTACTTC. It translates to CASSLIGGYEQYF. Combining the CDR3 with reference TRBV11-3 and TRBJ2-7 gives the whole variable domain EAGVVQSPRYKIIEKKQPVAFWCNPISGHNTLYWYLQNLGQGPELLIRYENEEAVDDSQLPKDRFSAERLKGVDSTLKIQPAELGDSAVYLCASSLIGGYEQYFGPGTRLTVT.

This clonotype was recorded many times. V and J are TRBV4-1 and TRBJ2-5; TRBD1 might be the D (6 bases). Germline loops: CDR1 MGHRA, CDR2 YSYEKL. CDR3 length equals 15 residues. V was pared by 3 bases and J by 5 bases, with 16 bases between. CDR3 region: CASSHPQGTGETQYF. The CDR3 bases are TGCGCCAGCAGCCACCCACAGGGTACCGGGGAGACCCAGTACTTC.

The chain is built from TRBV12-3 or TRBV12-4 and TRBJ2-3, with no clear D. This CDR3 contains 12 residues. The germline V and J ends were trimmed by 7 bases and 4 bases, with 9 bases remaining between them. CDR3 sequence: CASTEESDTQYF. The CDR3 DNA follows: TGTGCCAGCACCGAAGAATCAGATACGCAGTATTTT.

CDR3: CSARVQGNYEQYF. In DNA, the CDR3 is TGCAGTGCTAGAGTCCAGGGTAACTACGAGCAGTACTTC. The J gene is TRBJ2-7, the V gene TRBV20-1, with D maybe TRBD1 (5 bases). The CDR3 runs to 13 residues. Deletions cut 1 base from V and 3 bases from J, with 10 bases between. The germline V gene encodes CDR1 DFQATT and CDR2 SNEGSKA (reference sequence).

This clonotype occurred a few times. The rearrangement links TRBV4-2 to TRBJ2-1; 12 bases fit TRBD1. CDR3 length equals 16 residues. Trimming at V came to 0 bases and at J to 12 bases, leaving 9 bases not matched to a gene. Germline CDR1 LGHNA, CDR2 YNFKEQ. This chain's CDR3 is CASSQEGGTGGSWQFF. DNA of the CDR3: TGTGCCAGCAGCCAAGAAGGCGGGACAGGGGGCTCGTGGCAGTTCTTC.

This clonotype occurred a few times. CDR3 sequence (DNA): TGTGCCAGCAGCGTAGCGGCCCTGACAGATACGCAGTATTTT. Translation gives CASSVAALTDTQYF. The V gene is TRBV9, the J gene TRBJ2-3; D uncertain. Germline V gene data show CDR1 as SGDLS and CDR2 as YYNGEE. The CDR3 contains 14 residues. Trimming cost V 0 bases and J 3 bases, with 8 bases left between them.

V and J are TRBV5-1 and TRBJ1-6; D is ambiguous. Germline V gene data show CDR1 as SGHRS and CDR2 as YFSETQ. The CDR3 consists of 15 residues. Trimming shortened V by 5 bases and J by 8 bases, and 17 bases separated the two germline ends. CDR3 sequence: CASSLSGRGDSPLHF. Here the CDR3 DNA reads TGCGCCAGCAGTCTCTCCGGGCGGGGAGATTCACCCCTCCACTTT. The full variable domain, its missing parts supplied by reference TRBV5-1 and TRBJ1-6, is KAGVTQTPRYLIKTRGQQVTLSCSPISGHRSVSWYQQTPGQGLQFLFEYFSETQRNKGNFPGRFSGRQFSNSRSEMNVSTLELGDSALYLCASSLSGRGDSPLHFGNGTRLTVT.

This chain links TRBV10-3 with TRBJ1-2; perhaps TRBD1 as D (5 bases). The CDR3 is 17 amino acids. V was cut by 0 bases and J by 2 bases, with 16 bases left in between. Germline V gene data show CDR1 as ENHRY and CDR2 as SYGVKD. CDR3 sequence: CAISESSNPDRNYGYTF. The CDR3 DNA reads TGTGCCATCAGTGAGTCTTCCAATCCAGACAGAAACTATGGCTACACCTTC.

This clonotype was seen ten or more times. CDR3 nucleotides: TGTGCCAGCAGCCCAGGGACAGGGGAATCGGGTGAAGCTTTCTTT. Its protein product is CASSPGTGESGEAFF. The genes are TRBV3-1 and TRBJ1-1, with 10 bases that match TRBD1. In germline, CDR1 is LGHDT, CDR2 YNNKEL (reference sequence). V lost 4 bases, J lost 7 bases, and 9 bases stayed unmatched. This CDR3 spans 15 amino acids.

CDR3: CSVKVRGGTYEQYF. CDR3 DNA: TGCAGCGTTAAAGTCCGGGGCGGGACCTACGAGCAGTACTTC. The chain carries TRBV29-1 and TRBJ2-7, with a tentative D call TRBD2 (6 bases). V dropped 5 bases and J dropped 2 bases, with 16 bases sitting between them. This CDR3 comprises 14 residues. From germline, CDR1 is SQVTM and CDR2 ANQGSEA.

The chain combines TRBV5-1 with TRBJ1-3; D gene ambiguous. CDR1 is SGHRS and CDR2 is YFSETQ in the germline V gene. The CDR3 runs 16 residues. Trimming stripped 0 bases from V and 0 bases from J, with 10 bases between. DNA of the CDR3: TGCGCCAGCAGCTTGGCTGGAGGGAACTCTGGAAACACCATATATTTT. Protein: CASSLAGGNSGNTIYF.